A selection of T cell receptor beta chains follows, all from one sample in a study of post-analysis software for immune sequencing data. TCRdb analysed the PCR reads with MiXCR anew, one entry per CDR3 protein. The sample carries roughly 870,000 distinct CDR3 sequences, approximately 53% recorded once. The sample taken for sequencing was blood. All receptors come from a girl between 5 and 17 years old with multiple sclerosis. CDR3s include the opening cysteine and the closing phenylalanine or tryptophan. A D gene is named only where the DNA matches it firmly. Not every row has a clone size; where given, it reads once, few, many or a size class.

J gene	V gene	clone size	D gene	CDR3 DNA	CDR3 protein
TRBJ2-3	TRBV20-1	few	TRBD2	TGCAGTGCTAGTCGGGCTAGCGGGAATCGGGATACGCAGTATTTT	CSASRASGNRDTQYF
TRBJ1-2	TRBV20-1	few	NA	TGCAGTGCTAGAGCAGATGACAGTCCACCTTATGGCTACACCTTC	CSARADDSPPYGYTF
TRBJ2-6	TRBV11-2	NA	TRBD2	TGTGCCAGCAGTCACACTAGCGGGAGGGACGGGGCCAACGTCCTGACTTTC	CASSHTSGRDGANVLTF
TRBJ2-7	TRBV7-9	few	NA	TGTGCCAGCAGCGGGGGGTACTCGCGCGAGCAGTACTTC	CASSGGYSREQYF
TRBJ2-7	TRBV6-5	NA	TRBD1	TGTGCCAGCAGTTACTACCGGGACAGGGGGCTATACGAGCAGTACTTC	CASSYYRDRGLYEQYF
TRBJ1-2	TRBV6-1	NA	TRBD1	TGTGCCAGCAGTGAACCGGGACAGGGGGCCGGGGACTATGGCTACACCTTC	CASSEPGQGAGDYGYTF
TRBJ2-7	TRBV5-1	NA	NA	TGCGCCAGCAGCTTGGTGCCTAGCGTCTACGAGCAGTACTTC	CASSLVPSVYEQYF
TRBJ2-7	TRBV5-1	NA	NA	TGCGCCAGCAGCTTTAGACAGAACCGAGCCGACGAGCAGTACTTC	CASSFRQNRADEQYF
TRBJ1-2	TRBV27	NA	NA	TGTGCCAGCAGTTTTCAATCTGACGGATATGGCTACACCTTC	CASSFQSDGYGYTF
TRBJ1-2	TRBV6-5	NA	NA	TGTGCCAGCAGTTACCATTCAGGGCCGGGCTGGGGCTACACCTTC	CASSYHSGPGWGYTF
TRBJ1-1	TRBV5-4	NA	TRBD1	TGTGCCAGCAGGGGGACAGGACGGTTGAACACTGAAGCTTTCTTT	CASRGTGRLNTEAFF
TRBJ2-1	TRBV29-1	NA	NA	TGCAGCGTTGAGGAGTGGCAGGGGTTACGAGATGAGCAGTTCTTC	CSVEEWQGLRDEQFF
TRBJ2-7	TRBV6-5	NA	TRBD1	TGTGCCAGCAGCCAGGGGGACGTAAGGTACTACGAGCAGTACTTC	CASSQGDVRYYEQYF
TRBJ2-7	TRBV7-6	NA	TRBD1	TGTGCCAGCAGCTTAGACCTAGACAGGGCGAGCTACGAGCAGTACTTC	CASSLDLDRASYEQYF
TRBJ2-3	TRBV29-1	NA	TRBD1	TGCAGCGCTCCGCTCCGACAGGGTATCGCAGATACGCAGTATTTT	CSAPLRQGIADTQYF
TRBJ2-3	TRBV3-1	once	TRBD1	TGTGCCAGCAGCCGACAGGGGTTCGAGGATACGCAGTATTTT	CASSRQGFEDTQYF
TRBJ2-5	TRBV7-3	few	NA	TGTGCCAGCAGCTTAAGTGGGGGAATGGAGACCCAGTACTTC	CASSLSGGMETQYF
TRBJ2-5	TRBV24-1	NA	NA	TGTGCCACCAGCATGTCAGGGGTTGAGACCCAGTACTTC	CATSMSGVETQYF
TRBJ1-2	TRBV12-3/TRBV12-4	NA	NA	TGTGTCAGCAGTTTATTGGCTCCCAGTGTCTATGGCTACACCTTC	CVSSLLAPSVYGYTF
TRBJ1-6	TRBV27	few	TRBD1	TGTGCCAGCAGTTTATCTAAGTACGACAGGGGAGGTTCCTATAATTCACCCCTCCACTTT	CASSLSKYDRGGSYNSPLHF
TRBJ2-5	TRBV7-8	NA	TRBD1	TGTGCCAGCATAAGGGAATGGTATAAGGGACAGGAGACCCAGTACTTC	CASIREWYKGQETQYF
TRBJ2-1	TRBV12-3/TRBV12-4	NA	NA	TGTGCCAGCAGTACCGACAGAAGCTCCTACAATGAGCAGTTCTTC	CASSTDRSSYNEQFF
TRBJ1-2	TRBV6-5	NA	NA	TGTGCCAGCAGTTACGAATTTGACAGCTTCGGCTATGGCTACACCTTC	CASSYEFDSFGYGYTF
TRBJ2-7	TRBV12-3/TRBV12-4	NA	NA	TGTGCCAGCAGTTTATATTGGGGGTCCCGGTGCGAGCAGTACTTC	CASSLYWGSRCEQYF
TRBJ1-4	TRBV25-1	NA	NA	TGTGCCAGCAGTGAAGGGGTGGGGGCGGCTGAAAAACTGTTTTTT	CASSEGVGAAEKLFF
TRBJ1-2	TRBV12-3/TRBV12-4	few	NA	TGTGCCAGCAGTCCCCCCCCGGGCCTACCTAGCTATGGCTACACCTTC	CASSPPPGLPSYGYTF
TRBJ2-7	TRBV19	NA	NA	TGTGCCAGTAGTATCGGGAGCGCCCAGGTCTACGAGCAGTACTTC	CASSIGSAQVYEQYF
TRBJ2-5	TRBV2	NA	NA	TGTGCCAGCCCGCGGGTCGAGGGGTCCAATGAGCAGTACTTC	CASPRVEGSNEQYF
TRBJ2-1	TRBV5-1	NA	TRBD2	TGCGCCAGCAGCTTGTTAGTTCGGCTAGCGGGAGCCGGTGAGCAGTTCTTC	CASSLLVRLAGAGEQFF
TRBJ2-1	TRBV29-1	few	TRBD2	TGCAGCGTTGCGGGGGGACTAGGCGCCAATGAGCAGTTCTTC	CSVAGGLGANEQFF
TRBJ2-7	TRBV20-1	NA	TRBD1	TGCAGTGCTAGAGATGGTAACAGGGGCCACCACGAGCAGTACTTC	CSARDGNRGHHEQYF
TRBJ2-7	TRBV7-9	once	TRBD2	TGTGCCAGCAGCTTCAAGCGCGGGGGGGACTCCTACGAGCAGTACTTC	CASSFKRGGDSYEQYF
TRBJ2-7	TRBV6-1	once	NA	TGTGCCAGGTCCGGGAAGGAGAACTCCTACGAGCAGTACTTC	CARSGKENSYEQYF
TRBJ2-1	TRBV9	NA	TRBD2	TGTGCCAGCAGCGGGCTGGGACTAGCGAGAAACAATGAGCAGTTCTTC	CASSGLGLARNNEQFF
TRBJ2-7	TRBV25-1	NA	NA	TGTGCCAGCAGTGAAGGGTGGACACCATACGAGCAGTACTTC	CASSEGWTPYEQYF
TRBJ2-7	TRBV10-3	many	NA	TGTGCCATCAGTGAGTCTGGGACACCGGGCGAGCAGTACTTC	CAISESGTPGEQYF
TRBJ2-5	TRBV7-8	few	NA	TGTGCCAGCAGCCTAGAGACAGGGCGGGGGGAGACCCAGTACTTC	CASSLETGRGETQYF
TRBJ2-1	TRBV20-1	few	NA	TGCAGTGCTAGACAACAGGAAAGCTCCTACAATGAGCAGTTCTTC	CSARQQESSYNEQFF
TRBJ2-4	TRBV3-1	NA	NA	TGTGCCAGCAGCCCCTCCCGGGACACAGCAATGGGGCAGTACTTC	CASSPSRDTAMGQYF
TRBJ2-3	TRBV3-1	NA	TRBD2	TGTGCCAGCAGCCAAGCGGGCCCTAGCGGGGGGGCAACAGATACGCAGTATTTT	CASSQAGPSGGATDTQYF
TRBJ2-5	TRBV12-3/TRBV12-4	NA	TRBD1	TGTGCCAGCAGTGCGACAGGGGAGACCCAGTACTTC	CASSATGETQYF
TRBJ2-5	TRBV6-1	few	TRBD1	TGTGCCAGCAGTGAAGGGACAGGGCGCCAAGAGACCCAGTACTTC	CASSEGTGRQETQYF
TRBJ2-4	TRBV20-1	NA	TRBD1	TGCAGTGCTACGATGACAGGGGTAAGAGAGCAGTACTTC	CSATMTGVREQYF
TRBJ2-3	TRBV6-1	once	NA	TGTGCCAGCAGTGTGCTCACGGGCACGGGCACAGATACGCAGTATTTT	CASSVLTGTGTDTQYF
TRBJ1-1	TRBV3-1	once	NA	TGTGTCAGCAGCCAAAGGCAGGGACCAAACACTGAAGCTTTCTTT	CVSSQRQGPNTEAFF
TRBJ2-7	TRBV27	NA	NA	TGTGCCAGCAGTACCCAACAGAAGGGCGGCGTTTACGAGCAGTACTTC	CASSTQQKGGVYEQYF
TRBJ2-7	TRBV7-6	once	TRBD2	TGTGCCAGCAGCCTAGCGGCCGGGACCCGCGAGCAGTACTTC	CASSLAAGTREQYF
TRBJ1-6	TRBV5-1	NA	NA	TGCGCCAGCAGCGAGGGACGGGACTCCTATAATTCACCCCTCCACTTT	CASSEGRDSYNSPLHF
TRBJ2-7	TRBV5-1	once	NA	TGCGCCAGCAGCGAGGACAGTGGTTATTACGAGCAGTACTTC	CASSEDSGYYEQYF
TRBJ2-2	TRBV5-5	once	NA	TGTGCCAGCAGCTTCGGCTTGATCCCCGGCGAGCTGTTTTTT	CASSFGLIPGELFF
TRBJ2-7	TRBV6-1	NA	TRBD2	TGTGCCAGCCATGGGAGGGGCCCAACCGCCTACGAGCAGTACTTC	CASHGRGPTAYEQYF
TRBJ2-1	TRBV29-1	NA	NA	TGCAGCATTGATATAGGGGGTAACTCCTACAATGAGCAGTTCTTC	CSIDIGGNSYNEQFF
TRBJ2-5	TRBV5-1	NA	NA	TGCGCCAGCAGCTCTCTACAGAACTCCCAAGAGACCCAGTACTTC	CASSSLQNSQETQYF